This entry concerns a single T cell receptor beta chain. The antigen is not known. The sample comes from a study of cytomegalovirus exposure and HLA in healthy donors. The repertoire was sequenced with immunoSEQ multiplex PCR; TCRdb's copy has only in-frame clones and lacks some. The sample has under 200,000 clones, about 90% seen once. Study-wide findings and caveats: Within the 120 or so validation repertoires, first-cohort TCR clusters tended to co-occur, according to a later analysis. Cytomegalovirus association was assigned to approximately 180 TCR beta chains.

The receptor was derived from a woman between 18 and 29 years old in good health and CMV-seropositive. The sample consisted of PBMCs.

The CDR3 sequence: CASKAGGPHEQYF. CDR3 DNA: TGTGCCAGCAAAGCGGGAGGGCCCCACGAGCAGTACTTC. The J gene is TRBJ2-7, the V gene TRBV6-5; TRBD2 agrees at 10 bases. CDR3 length: 13 amino acids. The V gene end was trimmed by 7 bases and the J gene end by 5 bases; junction bases not matched to a gene: 5. Germline V lookup: CDR1 MNHEY, CDR2 SVGAGI.